This T cell receptor (beta chain) was profiled in a study of T-cell reconstitution after alpha-beta-depleted transplantation in children. Study-level findings and limits: Roughly two months post-transplant, alpha-beta T cells reportedly originated from several hundred graft clones that had expanded.

Regarding this clonotype: Its specificity is unknown.

CDR3 length equals 13 residues. The V gene end was trimmed by 2 bases and the J gene end by 8 bases; junction bases not matched to a gene: 3. The germline gives CDR1 KGHSH, CDR2 LQKENI. The TCRbeta library incorporated unique molecular identifiers. TCRdb recomputed calls from the PCR reads with MiXCR, one row per CDR3 protein. This repertoire shows about 830,000 distinct CDR3 sequences, 16% found once; its top ten account for roughly 5%. The sequence was obtained from a male patient younger than 18 who had a stem cell transplant for acute lymphoblastic leukemia, so the T cells may come from the graft donor. This specimen consisted of PBMCs, mostly from graft donor cells, obtained 360 days after TCRalphabeta/CD19-depleted stem cell transplant. The V gene is TRBV18, the J gene TRBJ1-2, with TRBD1 identical over 9 bases. CDR3 amino acids: CASSPEDRGGYTF. The CDR3 nucleotides are TGTGCCAGCTCACCAGAGGACAGGGGAGGCTACACCTTC. The entire variable domain, with the rest obtained from reference TRBV18 and TRBJ1-2, is as follows: NAGVMQNPRHLVRRRGQEARLRCSPMKGHSHVYWYRQLPEEGLKFMVYLQKENIIDESGMPKERFSAEFPKEGPSILRIQQVVRGDSAAYFCASSPEDRGGYTFGSGTRLTVV.